The present T cell receptor beta chain was sequenced within a study of blood T cell repertoires in COVID-19. Across the study: The United States, Italy and Spain were the sources of the acute and convalescent COVID-19 samples.

Germline CDR1 and CDR2: GTSNPN and SVGIG (reference sequence). The CDR3 has 12 amino acids. The V end was cut by 0 bases, the J end by 11 bases, with 13 bases between. As processed by the authors: By means of reference gene primer amplification, nucleated cell counts were estimated. Profiling relied on immunoSEQ multiplex PCR, and the TCRdb table lists in-frame clones only, not all of them. V, J and clone size derive from that table, while D and trimming were established from the DNA sequence. The data hold 200,000 to 250,000 clones, with approximately 78% observed a single time. A Seattle source enrolled patients during active infection and followed them longitudinally.

The receptor comes from a woman in her 70s with COVID-19, enrolled during active disease. Input material: peripheral blood. V usage is TRBV30 and J usage is TRBJ1-1; unclear D gene. The CDR3 nucleotides are TGTGCCTGGAGTGTCGGGAACTCCAAGGCTTTCTTT. It codes for CAWSVGNSKAFF.